What follows are 27 T cell receptor beta chains derived from one specimen sequenced in a study of blood T cell repertoires in COVID-19. Repertoires were generated with immunoSEQ multiplex PCR, while TCRdb's copy carries only in-frame clones and drops some. Here the sample spans tens of thousands of clones, around 80% being singletons. Sequencing input: peripheral blood. Receptor source: a human donor in a cohort sampled during active COVID-19.

This chain uses TRBV7-9 with TRBJ2-5; weak D call: TRBD1 (6 bases). The germline gives CDR1 SEHNR, CDR2 FQNEAQ (reference sequence). This CDR3 is built from 14 residues. Trimming left V 2 bases short and J 7 bases short, with 14 bases between. As DNA, the CDR3 is TGTGCCAGCAGCTTACCGGGACAAAATCCGACCCAGTACTTC. This sequence encodes CASSLPGQNPTQYF.

The gene calls are TRBV7-9 and TRBJ2-7; D perhaps matches TRBD1 (6 bases). V lost 5 bases and J 0 bases, leaving 20 bases between the germline ends. Germline CDR1 is SEHNR and CDR2 is FQNEAQ (reference sequence). This CDR3 region has 17 residues. CDR3 sequence (DNA): TGTGCCAGCAGCCCCCCCTCCGGGACACTCTTCTCCTACGAGCAGTACTTC. Translating it yields CASSPPSGTLFSYEQYF.

The chain combines TRBV11-2 with TRBJ1-2, with TRBD1 as a possible D gene (6 bases). Germline lookup yields CDR1 SGHAT and CDR2 FQNNGV. CDR3 length: 13 amino acids. The V end lost 4 bases, the J end lost 8 bases, and 14 bases lay between the germline ends. The CDR3 is CASSSTGTWGYTF. The DNA for the CDR3 is TGTGCCAGCAGCTCCACGGGGACATGGGGCTACACCTTC. Filled out from reference TRBV11-2 and TRBJ1-2, the complete variable domain reads EAGVAQSPRYKIIEKRQSVAFWCNPISGHATLYWYQQILGQGPKLLIQFQNNGVVDDSQLPKDRFSAERLKGVDSTLKIQPAKLEDSAVYLCASSSTGTWGYTFGSGTRLTVV.

The DNA for the CDR3 is TGTGCCAGCACAGAAACCTTAGCGGGAGGGCAAGAGACCCAGTACTTC. Its protein is CASTETLAGGQETQYF. This sequence joins TRBV18 and TRBJ2-5, with 11 positions matching TRBD2. With V trimmed by 8 bases and J by 2 bases, 10 bases remained unmatched. The CDR3 loop spans 16 amino acids. Germline V gene data show CDR1 as KGHSH and CDR2 as LQKENI.

The V and J genes are TRBV19 and TRBJ2-7; D is ambiguous. Germline CDR1 and CDR2: LNHDA and SQIVND (reference sequence). The CDR3 is made up of 14 amino acids. V lost 3 bases and J lost 3, with 12 bases in between. This CDR3 is CASSIRLEYYEQYF. The CDR3 DNA is TGTGCCAGTAGTATTAGGCTAGAATACTACGAGCAGTACTTC.

This chain joins TRBV2 and TRBJ2-5; possibly TRBD2 for D (5 bases). The CDR3 has 13 amino acids. Trimming shortened V by 7 bases and J by 1 base, and 10 bases separated the two germline ends. Germline CDR1 reads SNHLY; CDR2 reads FYNNEI. Written as DNA, the CDR3 is TGTGCCAGCAAATTTCTAGCCCAAGAGACCCAGTACTTC. Translation gives CASKFLAQETQYF.

The genes are TRBV5-6 and TRBJ1-1; D might be TRBD1 (6 bases). The CDR3 has 14 residues. V was cut by 3 bases and J by 4 bases, with 13 bases left in between. CDR1 and CDR2 from the germline V gene are SGHDT and YYEEEE. As DNA, the CDR3 is TGTGCCAGCAGCTCACCAGGGGCAGGCACTGAAGCTTTCTTT. Its translation: CASSSPGAGTEAFF.

This clone is a singleton in its sample. The rearrangement joins TRBV11-3 to TRBJ2-4, with TRBD1 matching 10 bases. V was pared by 6 bases and J by 3 bases, with 11 bases of the junction left unmatched. The CDR3 spans 17 residues. Per germline, CDR1 SGHNT and CDR2 YENEEA. DNA for the CDR3: TGTGCCAGCAGGCCGGGACAGGGGAAAGAGGGCAAAAACATTCAGTACTTC. Protein: CASRPGQGKEGKNIQYF.

V is TRBV7-2 and J is TRBJ2-1; 12 bases align to TRBD2. The CDR3 is 17 residues long. J was trimmed by 7 bases and V by 2 bases; bases with no gene match: 9. Germline V gene lookup returns CDR1 SGHTA and CDR2 FQGNSA. CDR3 loop: CASSLTGLAGTRNEQFF. The CDR3 bases are TGTGCCAGCAGCTTAACGGGACTAGCGGGCACCCGAAATGAGCAGTTCTTC. Full variable domain (rest looked up from reference TRBV7-2 and TRBJ2-1): GAGVSQSPSNKVTEKGKDVELRCDPISGHTALYWYRQSLGQGLEFLIYFQGNSAPDKSGLPSDRFSAERTGGSVSTLTIQRTQQEDSAVYLCASSLTGLAGTRNEQFFGPGTRLTVL.

The chain's CDR3 is CASSLTDMKNSPLHF. CDR3 coding DNA: TGTGCCAGCAGCTTAACGGACATGAAAAATTCACCCCTCCACTTT. This chain links TRBV7-6 with TRBJ1-6, with D possibly being TRBD1 (5 bases). CDR3 size: 15 residues. V lost 2 bases and J 7 bases, leaving 12 bases between the germline ends. The germline V gene encodes CDR1 SGHVS and CDR2 FNYEAQ.

The rearrangement links TRBV5-1 to TRBJ1-5; the match to TRBD1 covers 7 bases. V dropped 0 bases and J dropped 5; count of bases not matched to a gene: 2. Germline values: CDR1 SGHRS, CDR2 YFSETQ. This CDR3 is built from 14 residues. Written as DNA, the CDR3 is TGCGCCAGCAGCTTGGGACAGGGCGATCAGCCCCAGCATTTT. This translates into CASSLGQGDQPQHF.

V usage is TRBV7-2 and J usage is TRBJ2-6; no reliable D call. The germline gives CDR1 SGHTA, CDR2 FQGNSA. V was pared by 0 bases and J by 0 bases, with 3 bases between. The CDR3 spans 15 residues. For the CDR3, the DNA is TGTGCCAGCAGCTTAGCTTACTCTGGGGCCAACGTCCTGACTTTC. Encoded protein: CASSLAYSGANVLTF. The whole variable domain, filled in from reference TRBV7-2 and TRBJ2-6, reads GAGVSQSPSNKVTEKGKDVELRCDPISGHTALYWYRQSLGQGLEFLIYFQGNSAPDKSGLPSDRFSAERTGGSVSTLTIQRTQQEDSAVYLCASSLAYSGANVLTFGAGSRLTVL.

The V call is TRBV5-1, the J call TRBJ1-3; D possibly corresponds to TRBD1 (5 bases). V shed 5 bases and J shed 4 bases, with 19 bases lying between them. Germline values: CDR1 SGHRS, CDR2 YFSETQ. The CDR3 is 16 residues long. The CDR3 nucleotides read TGCGCCAGCAGGGCTACCCGGGGGGGGGTAGGAAACACCATATATTTT. Encoded protein: CASRATRGGVGNTIYF. Supplemented by reference TRBV5-1 and TRBJ1-3, the full variable domain reads KAGVTQTPRYLIKTRGQQVTLSCSPISGHRSVSWYQQTPGQGLQFLFEYFSETQRNKGNFPGRFSGRQFSNSRSEMNVSTLELGDSALYLCASRATRGGVGNTIYFGEGSWLTVV.

This clone has just one count. The chain uses TRBV2 and TRBJ1-1, with unresolved D. From germline, CDR1 is SNHLY and CDR2 FYNNEI. With 2 bases removed from V and 1 base from J, the gap between germline ends came to 5 bases. This CDR3 is 13 amino acids long. The chain's CDR3 is CASSEPQNTEAFF. CDR3 nucleotides: TGTGCCAGCAGTGAACCCCAGAACACTGAAGCTTTCTTT.

The chain is built from TRBV19 and TRBJ2-7, with 11 bases lining up with TRBD2. Unmatched junction bases numbered 7, after V lost 2 bases and J lost 7 bases. The CDR3 sequence is 15 residues long. CDR1 LNHDA and CDR2 SQIVND come from the germline V gene (reference sequence). CDR3 residues: CASSITGLADIEQYF. The CDR3 region has the DNA TGTGCCAGTAGTATAACGGGACTAGCGGACATTGAGCAGTACTTC. The whole variable domain, filled in from reference TRBV19 and TRBJ2-7, reads DGGITQSPKYLFRKEGQNVTLSCEQNLNHDAMYWYRQDPGQGLRLIYYSQIVNDFQKGDIAEGYSVSREKKESFPLTVTSAQKNPTAFYLCASSITGLADIEQYFGPGTRLTVT.

The rearrangement joins TRBV4-3 to TRBJ2-5, with D maybe TRBD2 (6 bases). Trimming cost V 3 bases and J 2 bases, with 13 bases left between them. CDR1 is LGHNA, CDR2 YSLEER, per germline. This CDR3 region has 15 residues. CDR3 sequence (DNA): TGCGCCAGCAGCCAGAACCCCGGGACTCAAGAGACCCAGTACTTC. This translates into CASSQNPGTQETQYF.

This chain uses TRBV7-3 with TRBJ1-1; the D gene is possibly TRBD1 (6 bases). This CDR3 comprises 13 residues. V lost 5 bases and J 5 bases, leaving 12 bases between the germline ends. The germline gives CDR1 SGHTA, CDR2 FQGTGA. The DNA for the CDR3 is TGTGCCAGCAGCACCAGGGGTGGAACTGAAGCTTTCTTT. Protein sequence: CASSTRGGTEAFF.

The chain has TRBV7-9 and TRBJ2-3, with unresolved D. CDR1 SEHNR and CDR2 FQNEAQ come from the germline V gene (reference sequence). With 1 base removed from V and 6 bases from J, the gap between germline ends came to 14 bases. The CDR3 spans 15 residues. The DNA for the CDR3 is TGTGCCAGCAGCTTAGACGGAAAAGGCGGCGATACGCAGTATTTT. Translating it yields CASSLDGKGGDTQYF. Variable domain in full (rest from reference TRBV7-9 and TRBJ2-3): DTGVSQNPRHKITKRGQNVTFRCDPISEHNRLYWYRQTLGQGPEFLTYFQNEAQLEKSRLLSDRFSAERPKGSFSTLEIQRTEQGDSAMYLCASSLDGKGGDTQYFGPGTRLTVL.

The chain has TRBV2 and TRBJ2-2; 9 positions agree with TRBD2. The V gene end was trimmed by 3 bases and the J gene end by 6 bases; junction bases not matched to a gene: 11. This CDR3 has 17 residues. Germline-derived CDR1 and CDR2 are SNHLY and FYNNEI. CDR3 DNA: TGTGCCAGCAGTGACAATTTCGCGGGAGGGCCCGCCGGGGAGCTGTTTTTT. Protein: CASSDNFAGGPAGELFF. The whole variable domain, remainder taken from reference TRBV2 and TRBJ2-2, is EPEVTQTPSHQVTQMGQEVILRCVPISNHLYFYWYRQILGQKVEFLVSFYNNEISEKSEIFDDQFSVERPDGSNFTLKIRSTKLEDSAMYFCASSDNFAGGPAGELFFGEGSRLTVL.

The chain recombines TRBV18 with TRBJ2-7; D might be TRBD2 (6 bases). CDR3 length: 14 amino acids. Germline V gene data show CDR1 as KGHSH and CDR2 as LQKENI. The germline V and J ends were trimmed by 3 bases and 3 bases, with 12 bases remaining between them. This CDR3 reads CASSPPGLNYEQYF. The CDR3 coding sequence is TGTGCCAGCTCACCCCCGGGACTGAACTACGAGCAGTACTTC. The full variable domain, with the rest looked up from reference TRBV18 and TRBJ2-7, is NAGVMQNPRHLVRRRGQEARLRCSPMKGHSHVYWYRQLPEEGLKFMVYLQKENIIDESGMPKERFSAEFPKEGPSILRIQQVVRGDSAAYFCASSPPGLNYEQYFGPGTRLTVT.

This sequence joins TRBV11-3 and TRBJ2-7; possibly TRBD2 for D (6 bases). Germline CDR1 is SGHNT and CDR2 is YENEEA. This CDR3 is 13 amino acids long. CDR3 in DNA: TGTGTCGCGCACGGGGGATACCCCTACGAGCAGTACTTC. Residues: CVAHGGYPYEQYF. Supplemented by reference TRBV11-3 and TRBJ2-7, the full variable domain reads EAGVVQSPRYKIIEKKQPVAFWCNPISGHNTLYWYLQNLGQGPELLIRYENEEAVDDSQLPKDRFSAERLKGVDSTLKIQPAELGDSAVYLCVAHGGYPYEQYFGPGTRLTVT.

The chain has TRBV3-1 (or the pseudogene TRBV3-2) and TRBJ1-2; D is possibly TRBD1 (5 bases). The CDR3 has 14 amino acids. V was shortened by 2 bases and J by 6 bases, with 13 bases between the two germline ends. The germline gives CDR1 LGHDT, CDR2 YNNKEL (reference sequence). CDR3 sequence (DNA): TGTGCCAGCAGCCAACCGGAGGGACGAAATGGCTACACCTTC. This translates into CASSQPEGRNGYTF.

This rearrangement joins TRBV5-6 to TRBJ2-7, with D tentatively TRBD1 (5 bases). The ends were cut back, 3 bases at V and 0 bases at J, with 16 bases in the middle. Germline-derived CDR1 and CDR2 are SGHDT and YYEEEE. The CDR3 is made up of 16 amino acids. The CDR3 here is CASSSGMGLRSYEQYF. As DNA, the CDR3 is TGTGCCAGCAGCTCCGGTATGGGGCTTCGCTCCTACGAGCAGTACTTC.

The genes are TRBV19 and TRBJ1-2; no firm D call. V was shortened by 4 bases and J by 4 bases, with 13 bases between the two germline ends. CDR3 length equals 14 residues. The germline gives CDR1 LNHDA, CDR2 SQIVND (reference sequence). CDR3 sequence reads: CASSRGRGTYGYTF. The CDR3 DNA reads TGTGCCAGTAGTAGAGGGCGCGGTACCTATGGCTACACCTTC.

This clone was detected many times. This chain connects TRBV7-2 to TRBJ1-5, with D hard to call. Trimming stripped 1 base from V and 6 bases from J, with 13 bases between. The CDR3 consists of 15 residues. Germline V lookup: CDR1 SGHTA, CDR2 FQGNSA. In DNA form, the CDR3 reads TGTGCCAGCAGCTTAGGATCCGGATCGGGTCAGCCCCAGCATTTT. Its protein product is CASSLGSGSGQPQHF.

This clone was detected once. At one end, the junction sequence differs from germline, possibly due to a read error. V gene TRBV7-7 combines with J gene TRBJ1-4; the match to TRBD1 covers 8 bases. Per germline, CDR1 SSHAT and CDR2 FNYEAQ (reference sequence). The CDR3 covers 13 residues. The CDR3 sequence: CASSSDRGEKLFF. CDR3 coding DNA: TGTGCTAGCAGCTCCGACAGGGGTGAAAAACTGTTTTTT.

The V and J genes are TRBV12-5 and TRBJ2-5, with a weak D call TRBD2 (6 bases). Trimming stripped 3 bases from V and 5 bases from J, with 10 bases between. Looked up from germline, CDR1 is LGHNT and CDR2 is FRNRAP. The CDR3 covers 13 residues. The CDR3 DNA follows: TGTGCTAGTGGTTTCGGGGGAAGGGAGACCCAGTACTTC. Translation: CASGFGGRETQYF.